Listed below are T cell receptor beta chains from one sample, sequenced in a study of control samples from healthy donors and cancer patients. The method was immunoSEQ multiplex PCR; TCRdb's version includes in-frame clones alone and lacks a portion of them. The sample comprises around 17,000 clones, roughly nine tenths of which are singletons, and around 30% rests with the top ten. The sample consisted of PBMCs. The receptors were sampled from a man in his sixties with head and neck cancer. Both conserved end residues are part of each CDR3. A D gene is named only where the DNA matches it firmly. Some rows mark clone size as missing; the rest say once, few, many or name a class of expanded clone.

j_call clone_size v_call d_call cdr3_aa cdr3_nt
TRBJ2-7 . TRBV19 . CASSISAQGTYEQYF TGTGCCAGTAGTATCTCCGCGCAGGGGACCTACGAGCAGTACTTC
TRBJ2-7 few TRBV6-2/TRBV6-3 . CASSYSGAYEQYF TGTGCCAGCAGTTACTCAGGGGCATACGAGCAGTACTTC
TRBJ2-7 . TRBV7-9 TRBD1 CASSLRGHYEQYF TGTGCCAGCAGCTTAAGGGGGCATTACGAGCAGTACTTC
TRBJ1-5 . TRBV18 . CASSPAETSQPQHF TGTGCCAGCTCACCCGCCGAGACGAGCCAGCCCCAGCATTTT
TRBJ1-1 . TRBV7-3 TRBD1 CASRPTGGSTEAFF TGTGCCAGCAGGCCGACAGGGGGCTCCACTGAAGCTTTCTTT
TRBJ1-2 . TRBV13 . CARSLRDRGAGDGYTF TGTGCCCGCAGCTTACGGGACCGGGGGGCAGGGGATGGCTACACCTTC
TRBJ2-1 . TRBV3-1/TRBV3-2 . CASSHHRDYNEQFF TGTGCCAGCAGCCACCACCGGGATTACAATGAGCAGTTCTTC
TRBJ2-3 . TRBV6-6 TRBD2 CASRASGGADTQYF TGTGCCAGCAGAGCTAGCGGGGGGGCAGATACGCAGTATTTT
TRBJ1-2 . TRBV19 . CASSGTPGGYTF TGTGCCAGTAGCGGGACGCCCGGGGGCTACACCTTC
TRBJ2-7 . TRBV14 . CASSQLDGNEQYF TGTGCCAGCAGCCAATTAGATGGCAACGAGCAGTACTTC
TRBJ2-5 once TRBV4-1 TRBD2 CASSPSISGRGGQTQYF TGCGCCAGCAGCCCATCCATTTCGGGGCGGGGGGGGCAGACCCAGTACTTC
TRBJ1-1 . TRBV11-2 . CASSPPRDTEAFF TGTGCCAGCAGCCCTCCTAGGGACACTGAAGCTTTCTTT
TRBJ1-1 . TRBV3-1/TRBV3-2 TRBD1 CASSRTGGTEAFF TGTGCCAGCTCTCGGACAGGGGGCACTGAAGCTTTCTTT
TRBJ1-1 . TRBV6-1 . CASSEQGHHTEAFF TGTGCCAGCAGTGAACAGGGGCATCACACTGAAGCTTTCTTT
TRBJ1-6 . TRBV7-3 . CASSLDGRSPLHF TGTGCCAGCAGCTTAGACGGGCGGTCACCCCTCCACTTT
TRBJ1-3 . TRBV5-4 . CASRTQGGSGNTIYF TGTGCCAGCAGGACACAGGGAGGTTCTGGAAACACCATATATTTT
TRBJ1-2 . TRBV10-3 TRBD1 CASQGQVAGYTF TGTGCCAGCCAAGGACAGGTAGCTGGCTACACCTTC